The 7 T cell receptor beta chains reported below all come from one sample, sequenced in a study of beta chain features in type 1 diabetes (dated by TCRdb to 2017 to 2018). What the authors observed across the whole study: A moderate but significant shortening of TCRB CDR3 length was observed in type 1 diabetes patients in all four CD4+ subsets.

Library method: the immunoSEQ multiplex PCR assay. The entire isolated RNA was reverse transcribed using the High Capacity cDNA Reverse Transcription Kit, and thus expressed TCRB transcripts were sequenced. The clones in this table, taken by TCRdb from immuneACCESS, are in-frame only. Not every clone is retained; where verified, under half of the shortfall comes from an unresolved V gene, and the cause of the rest is unknown. Across this sample there are 300,000 to 350,000 clones, with approximately 13% seen only once. The ten largest clones take up roughly 0.015% of the sample. Their antigens remain unidentified. Input material: naive CD4+ T cells from blood. In the paper's terms, the cell subset or site label means: true naive CD4+ T cells. These receptor sequences come from a woman aged 18-30 years with type 1 diabetes.

A few counts support this clone. This chain connects TRBV10-2 to TRBJ1-2; D perhaps matches TRBD1 (6 bases). Germline CDR1 reads WSHSY; CDR2 reads SAAADI. This CDR3 spans 14 amino acids. Trimming shortened V by 0 bases and J by 7 bases, and 12 bases separated the two germline ends. The CDR3: CASSESRQALGYTF. CDR3 in DNA: TGCGCCAGCAGTGAGTCGAGACAGGCCCTTGGCTACACCTTC.

In its sample, this clone was seen a few times. V and J are TRBV28 and TRBJ2-3, with 11 bases aligning to TRBD1. The CDR3 consists of 13 residues. The V segment lost 6 bases and the J segment 6 bases; nucleotides outside the gene matches: 2. Germline V lookup: CDR1 MDHEN, CDR2 SYDVKM. CDR3 amino acids: CASRDRGRDTQYF. For the CDR3, the DNA is TGTGCCAGCAGGGACAGGGGGCGGGATACGCAGTATTTT.

This chain links TRBV9 with TRBJ2-4; possibly TRBD2 for D (7 bases). V was cut by 0 bases and J by 0 bases, with 16 bases left in between. Germline V CDR1 and CDR2: SGDLS, YYNGEE. This CDR3 comprises 18 residues. This CDR3 is CASSVGAGRGLAKNIQYF. CDR3 DNA sequence: TGTGCCAGCAGCGTAGGCGCGGGGCGGGGGCTAGCCAAAAACATTCAGTACTTC.

This chain joins TRBV7-7 and TRBJ2-5; 12 bases match TRBD2. The length of the CDR3 is 16 residues. Germline loops: CDR1 SSHAT, CDR2 FNYEAQ (reference sequence). With 1 base clipped from V and 1 base from J, the junction kept 1 base outside the gene matches. CDR3 sequence: CASSLGLAGAQETQYF. DNA for the CDR3: TGTGCCAGCAGCTTAGGACTAGCGGGAGCCCAAGAGACCCAGTACTTC.

This clone was picked up a small number of times. The gene calls are TRBV19 and TRBJ1-5; tentative D call: TRBD1 (6 bases). Trimming took 3 bases from V and 1 from J, leaving 19 bases between them. From germline, CDR1 is LNHDA and CDR2 SQIVND (reference sequence). This CDR3 has 18 residues. CDR3 coding DNA: TGTGCCAGTAGTATTCCGGGCAGGGGACGGGTGAGCAATCAGCCCCAGCATTTT. Residues: CASSIPGRGRVSNQPQHF.

This clone has more than one count but fewer than ten. The CDR3 protein is CASSLVAGSSRQETQYF. The CDR3 nucleotides are TGTGCCAGCAGCTTAGTTGCCGGGTCGAGTCGCCAAGAGACCCAGTACTTC. This rearrangement joins TRBV7-2 to TRBJ2-5, with no clear D. V lost 1 base and J lost 1, with 16 bases in between. The CDR3 is 17 amino acids. Looked up from germline, CDR1 is SGHTA and CDR2 is FQGNSA.

This clone is a singleton in its sample. The chain combines TRBV10-2 with TRBJ2-1; 7 nucleotides agree with TRBD1. The V gene's germline CDR1 is WSHSY and CDR2 SAAADI. Trimming at V came to 4 bases and at J to 4 bases, leaving 7 bases not matched to a gene. The CDR3 covers 15 residues. The CDR3: CASSATLTGYNEQFF. For the CDR3, the DNA is TGCGCCAGCAGTGCAACCTTGACAGGGTACAATGAGCAGTTCTTC.